This TCR beta chain was sequenced in a study of T cell responses to AZD1222 COVID-19 vaccine. Study-wide points: Close to half of all spike-specific TCRs reportedly target regions of the variants that are unmutated. Donors in the cohort were predominantly white British and more often female, and clonal diversity was possibly underestimated. Two AZD1222 doses significantly raised spike-specific TCR breadth and depth over controls. Dominant at 160-218 and 743-854, vaccine-associated CD4 TCRs also spanned spike.

Profiling relied on immunoSEQ multiplex PCR, and the TCRdb table lists in-frame clones only, not all of them. The top ten hold about an eighth of the sample, which has roughly 82,000 clones, 70% to 90% seen once. Worth noting for this clone: The antigen is undetermined.

Germline V CDR1 and CDR2: LNHNV, YYDKDF (reference sequence). CDR3 size: 17 residues. V lost 0 bases and J lost 2; bases outside the gene matches: 10. The source of this sequence is an adult in good health. Here the sequenced sample was peripheral blood, taken on day 0 of AZD1222 vaccination. The rearrangement links TRBV15 to TRBJ2-7, with TRBD2 matching 7 bases. The CDR3 bases are TGTGCCACCAGCAGAGAAAGAGATTCTAGCGGAACCTACGAGCAGTACTTC. Protein: CATSRERDSSGTYEQYF.